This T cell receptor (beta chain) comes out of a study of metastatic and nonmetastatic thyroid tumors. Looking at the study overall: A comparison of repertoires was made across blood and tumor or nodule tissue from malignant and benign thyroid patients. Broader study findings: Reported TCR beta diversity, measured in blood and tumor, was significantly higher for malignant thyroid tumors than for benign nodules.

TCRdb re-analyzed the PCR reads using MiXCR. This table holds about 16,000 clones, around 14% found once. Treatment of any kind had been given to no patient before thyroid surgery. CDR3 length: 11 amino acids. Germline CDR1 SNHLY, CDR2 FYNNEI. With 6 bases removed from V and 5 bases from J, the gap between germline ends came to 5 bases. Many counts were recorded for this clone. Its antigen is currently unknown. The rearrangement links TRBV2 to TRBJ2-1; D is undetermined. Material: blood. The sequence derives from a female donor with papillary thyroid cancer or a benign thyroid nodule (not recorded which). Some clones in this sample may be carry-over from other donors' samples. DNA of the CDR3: TGTGCCAGCAGCTATAACAATGAGCAGTTCTTC. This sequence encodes CASSYNNEQFF.